This T cell receptor (beta chain) was identified during a study of cytomegalovirus exposure and HLA in healthy donors. PCR primers comprised 60 Vbeta and 13 Jbeta primers. Assay used: immunoSEQ multiplex PCR; TCRdb lists only in-frame clones, some missing. The sample lists around 190,000 clones, about 9% occurring once. The CDR3 consists of 16 residues. CDR1 is KGHSH, CDR2 LQKENI, per germline. The J segment lost 0 bases and the V segment lost 3 bases, leaving 6 bases of the junction unmatched. This clone has only a few counts. Source material: PBMCs. The J gene is TRBJ1-1, the V gene TRBV18; 8 bases are shared with TRBD1. The TCR sequence derives from a woman in her 30s in good health and CMV-seropositive. The CDR3 bases are TGTGCCAGCTCACCCAGACAGGGGTGGATGAACACTGAAGCTTTCTTT. This sequence encodes CASSPRQGWMNTEAFF.